These T cell receptor beta chains were read from a single sample in a study of T cells in Graves' hyperthyroidism and ophthalmopathy. TCRdb processed the multiplex PCR reads anew with MiXCR; each CDR3 protein has one entry. The table lists 750,000 to 950,000 distinct CDR3 sequences, 38% of them singletons. Sequencing was carried out using blood. All receptors come from a young man with Graves' hyperthyroidism. Both conserved end residues are part of each CDR3. The D gene is left open where the match is weak. Clone sizes are given selectively: once, few, many, or a class where the clone is expanded.

TRBV10-3	-	-	TRBJ2-6	CAISDEGEAF	TGTGCCATCAGTGATGAGGGCGAAGCTTTC
TRBV20-1	-	-	TRBJ1-5	CSITQGLDQPQHF	TGCAGCATAACCCAGGGGCTAGATCAGCCCCAGCATTTT
TRBV7-9	-	many	TRBJ2-5	CASSPFPDLQETQYF	TGTGCCAGCAGCCCATTTCCTGACTTGCAAGAGACCCAGTACTTC
TRBV7-8	-	-	TRBJ2-7	CASSLIGAYEQYF	TGTGCCAGCAGCTTGATAGGGGCCTACGAGCAGTACTTC
TRBV7-2	TRBD2	-	TRBJ2-5	CASSPAPGLAGETQYF	TGTGCCAGCAGTCCAGCCCCGGGACTAGCGGGAGAGACCCAGTACTTC
TRBV7-8	TRBD1	-	TRBJ2-5	CASSLTGVSETQYF	TGTGCCAGCAGCTTAACAGGGGTGTCAGAGACCCAGTACTTC
TRBV2	-	-	TRBJ2-2	CASNKGQTNTGELFF	TGTGCCAGCAATAAGGGGCAGACCAACACCGGGGAGCTGTTTTTT
TRBV9	-	-	TRBJ2-7	CASSLTPGSYEQYF	TGTGCCAGCAGTCTCACCCCCGGCTCCTACGAGCAGTACTTC
TRBV7-2	-	many	TRBJ1-1	CASSTPQNTEAFF	TGTGCCAGCAGCACCCCCCAGAACACTGAAGCTTTCTTT
TRBV9	-	many	TRBJ2-2	CASSVGLIGELFF	TGTGCCAGCAGCGTAGGACTGATCGGGGAGCTGTTTTTT
TRBV7-9	TRBD1	-	TRBJ1-2	CASSPEGQGYGRGYTF	TGTGCCAGCAGCCCCGAGGGACAGGGGTACGGGCGTGGCTACACCTTC
TRBV10-3	TRBD2	once	TRBJ2-7	CAISDPRGDEQYF	TGTGCCATCAGTGACCCACGGGGGGACGAGCAGTACTTC
TRBV20-1	-	-	TRBJ1-2	CSVVRQGDYGYTF	TGCAGTGTCGTAAGGCAGGGCGACTATGGCTACACCTTC
TRBV7-6	-	few	TRBJ2-7	CASSPQVPSYEQYF	TGTGCCAGCAGCCCACAGGTGCCTTCCTACGAGCAGTACTTC
TRBV12-3/TRBV12-4	TRBD1	-	TRBJ1-6	CASSFSRGVFLHF	TGTGCCAGCAGTTTCAGCAGGGGGGTTTTCCTCCACTTT
TRBV6-6	-	few	TRBJ2-6	CASSPLLGANVLTF	TGTGCCAGCAGTCCTCTGTTGGGGGCCAACGTCCTGACTTTC
TRBV9	TRBD1	-	TRBJ2-7	CASSGTGQRAYEQYF	TGTGCCAGCAGCGGGACAGGGCAAAGGGCCTACGAGCAGTACTTC
TRBV7-6	-	many	TRBJ2-2	CASSSPTGSTGELFF	TGTGCCAGCAGCTCACCAACAGGGTCAACCGGGGAGCTGTTTTTT
TRBV19	TRBD1	many	TRBJ1-6	CASHDRENSGSPLHF	TGTGCCAGCCACGACAGGGAAAATTCTGGGTCACCCCTCCACTTT
TRBV5-1	TRBD1	many	TRBJ1-2	CASSSTTGGYGYTF	TGTGCCAGCAGCTCCACGACAGGGGGCTATGGCTACACCTTC
TRBV7-9	-	many	TRBJ2-5	CASSADPLPQYF	TGTGCCAGCAGCGCCGACCCATTACCCCAGTACTTC
TRBV5-1	-	-	TRBJ1-4	CASSSGSTNEKLFF	TGCGCCAGCAGCTCCGGTTCAACTAATGAAAAACTGTTTTTT
TRBV29-1	-	-	TRBJ1-3	CSVEHGDGRNTIYF	TGCAGCGTTGAACACGGGGACGGGCGAAACACCATATATTTT
TRBV2	TRBD2	many	TRBJ2-5	CASSEDSGRGETQYF	TGTGCCAGCAGTGAGGATAGCGGGAGGGGAGAGACCCAGTACTTC
TRBV20-1	-	-	TRBJ1-1	CSATLNYWTEAFF	TGCAGTGCTACCTTAAACTATTGGACTGAAGCTTTCTTT
TRBV15	-	many	TRBJ2-7	CATSTQGNEQYF	TGTGCCACCAGCACACAGGGAAACGAGCAGTACTTC
TRBV11-3	-	many	TRBJ1-1	CASSLVRANTEAFF	TGTGCCAGCAGCTTAGTACGAGCGAACACTGAAGCTTTCTTT
TRBV12-3/TRBV12-4	-	-	TRBJ1-2	CASSFSDVVGYTF	TGTGCCAGCAGTTTTTCGGACGTAGTTGGCTACACCTTC
TRBV7-9	-	many	TRBJ1-4	CASSLAAGEVEKLFF	TGTGCCAGCAGCTTAGCGGCGGGGGAGGTTGAAAAACTGTTTTTT
TRBV5-1	-	-	TRBJ2-5	CASRGARPDVQETQYF	TGCGCCAGCAGAGGGGCACGACCGGACGTTCAAGAGACCCAGTACTTC
TRBV20-1	TRBD1	few	TRBJ1-5	CSAGTGELGNQPQHF	TGCAGTGCCGGGACAGGGGAATTGGGCAATCAGCCCCAGCATTTT
TRBV15	-	many	TRBJ2-5	CATNAGAGQETQYF	TGTGCCACCAATGCAGGGGCTGGTCAAGAGACCCAGTACTTC
TRBV27	TRBD1	-	TRBJ1-2	CASSPSYGQGAEGYTF	TGTGCCAGCAGTCCGAGTTATGGACAGGGGGCTGAGGGCTACACCTTC
TRBV7-6	TRBD1	few	TRBJ1-5	CASSDRQGGQPQHF	TGTGCCAGCAGCGACAGACAGGGGGGCCAGCCCCAGCATTTT
TRBV29-1	TRBD2	-	TRBJ2-7	CSVGGEGIEQYF	TGCAGCGTTGGAGGGGAGGGGATCGAGCAGTACTTC